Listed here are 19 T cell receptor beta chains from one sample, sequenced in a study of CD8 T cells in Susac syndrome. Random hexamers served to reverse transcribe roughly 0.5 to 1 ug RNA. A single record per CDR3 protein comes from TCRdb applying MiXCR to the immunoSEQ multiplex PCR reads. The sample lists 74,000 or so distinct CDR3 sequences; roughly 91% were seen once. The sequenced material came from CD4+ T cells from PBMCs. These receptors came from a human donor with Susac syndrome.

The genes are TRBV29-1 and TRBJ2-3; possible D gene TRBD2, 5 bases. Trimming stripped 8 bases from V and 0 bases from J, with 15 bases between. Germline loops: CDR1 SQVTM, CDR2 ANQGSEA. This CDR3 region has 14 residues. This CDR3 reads CSPEVATSTDTQYF. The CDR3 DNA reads TGCAGCCCCGAGGTAGCGACTAGCACAGATACGCAGTATTTT.

CDR3: CASSYSVYTGNSPLHF. CDR3 sequence (DNA): TGTGCCAGCAGTTACTCGGTTTACACAGGAAATTCACCCCTCCACTTT. The genes are TRBV6-6 and TRBJ1-6; TRBD1 might be the D (5 bases). V was trimmed by 0 bases and J by 7 bases, leaving 13 bases between them. CDR3 length: 16 residues. The germline V gene encodes CDR1 MNHNY and CDR2 SVGAGI (reference sequence).

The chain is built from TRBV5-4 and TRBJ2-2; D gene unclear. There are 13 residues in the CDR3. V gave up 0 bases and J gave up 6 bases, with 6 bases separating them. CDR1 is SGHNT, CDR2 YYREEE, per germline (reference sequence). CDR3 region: CASSLGASGELFF. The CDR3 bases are TGTGCCAGCAGCTTGGGGGCGTCCGGGGAGCTGTTTTTT.

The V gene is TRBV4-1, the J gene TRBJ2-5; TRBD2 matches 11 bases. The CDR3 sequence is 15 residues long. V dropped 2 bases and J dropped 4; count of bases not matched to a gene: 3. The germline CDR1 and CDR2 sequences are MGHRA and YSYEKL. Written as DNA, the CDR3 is TGCGCCAGCAGCCAAACCGGACTAGCGGGAGAGACCCAGTACTTC. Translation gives CASSQTGLAGETQYF.

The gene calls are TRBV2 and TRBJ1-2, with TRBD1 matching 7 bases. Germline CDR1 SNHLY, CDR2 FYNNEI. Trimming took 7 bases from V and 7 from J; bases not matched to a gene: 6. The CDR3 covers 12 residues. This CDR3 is CASNPGGAGYTF. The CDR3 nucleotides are TGTGCCAGCAACCCAGGGGGGGCTGGCTACACCTTC.

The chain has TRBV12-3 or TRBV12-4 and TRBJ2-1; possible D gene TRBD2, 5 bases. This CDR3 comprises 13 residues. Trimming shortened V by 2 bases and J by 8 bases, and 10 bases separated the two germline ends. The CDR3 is CASSLRELDEQFF. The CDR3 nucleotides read TGTGCCAGCAGTTTAAGGGAGCTCGATGAGCAGTTCTTC.

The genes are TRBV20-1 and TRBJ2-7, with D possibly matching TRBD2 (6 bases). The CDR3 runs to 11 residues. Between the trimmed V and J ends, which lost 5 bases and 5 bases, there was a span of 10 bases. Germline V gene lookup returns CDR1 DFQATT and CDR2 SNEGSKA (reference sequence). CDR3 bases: TGCAGTGCTCGAGGGGAGGACGAGCAGTACTTC. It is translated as CSARGEDEQYF.

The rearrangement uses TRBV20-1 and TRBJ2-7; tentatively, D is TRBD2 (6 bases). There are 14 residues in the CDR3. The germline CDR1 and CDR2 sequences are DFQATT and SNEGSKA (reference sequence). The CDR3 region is CSPVYQRVPYEQYF. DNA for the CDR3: TGCAGCCCTGTATATCAGCGGGTTCCCTACGAGCAGTACTTC.

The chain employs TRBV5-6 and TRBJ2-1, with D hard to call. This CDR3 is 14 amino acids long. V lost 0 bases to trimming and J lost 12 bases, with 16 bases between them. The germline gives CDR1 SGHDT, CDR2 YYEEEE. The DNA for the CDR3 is TGTGCCAGCAGCTTGGGGTCCATTCGCTTCGCGCAGTTCTTC. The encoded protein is CASSLGSIRFAQFF.

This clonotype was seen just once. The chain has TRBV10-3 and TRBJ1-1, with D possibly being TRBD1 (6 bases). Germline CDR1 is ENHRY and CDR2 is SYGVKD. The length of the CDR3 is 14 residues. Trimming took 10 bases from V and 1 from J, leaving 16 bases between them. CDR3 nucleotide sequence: TGTGCCACCGTTCGGCCGGGACAGAACACTGAAGCTTTCTTT. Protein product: CATVRPGQNTEAFF.

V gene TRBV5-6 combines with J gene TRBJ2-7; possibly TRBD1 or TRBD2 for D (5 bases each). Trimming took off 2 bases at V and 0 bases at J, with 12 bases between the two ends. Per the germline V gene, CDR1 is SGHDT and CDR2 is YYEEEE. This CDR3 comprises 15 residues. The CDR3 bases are TGTGCCAGCAGCTTCACAGGCACTAGCTCCTACGAGCAGTACTTC. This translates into CASSFTGTSSYEQYF.

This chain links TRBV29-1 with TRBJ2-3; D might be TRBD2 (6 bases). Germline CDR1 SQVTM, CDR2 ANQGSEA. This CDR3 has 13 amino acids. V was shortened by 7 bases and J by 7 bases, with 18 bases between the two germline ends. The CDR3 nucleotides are TGCAGCGCCGGGGCGCGGGGTTCCCATACGCAGTATTTT. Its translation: CSAGARGSHTQYF.

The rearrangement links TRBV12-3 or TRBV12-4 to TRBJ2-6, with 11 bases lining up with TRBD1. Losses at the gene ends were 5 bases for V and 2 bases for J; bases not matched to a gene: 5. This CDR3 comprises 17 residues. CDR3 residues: CASSPGQGAPGANVLTF. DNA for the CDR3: TGTGCCAGCAGTCCCGGACAGGGGGCGCCTGGGGCCAACGTCCTGACTTTC.

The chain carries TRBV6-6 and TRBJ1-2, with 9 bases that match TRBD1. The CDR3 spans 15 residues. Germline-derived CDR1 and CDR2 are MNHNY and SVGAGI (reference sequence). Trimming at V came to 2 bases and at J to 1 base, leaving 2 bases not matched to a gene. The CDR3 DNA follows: TGTGCCAGCAGTTACAGGACAGGGGTTAACTATGGCTACACCTTC. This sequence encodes CASSYRTGVNYGYTF.

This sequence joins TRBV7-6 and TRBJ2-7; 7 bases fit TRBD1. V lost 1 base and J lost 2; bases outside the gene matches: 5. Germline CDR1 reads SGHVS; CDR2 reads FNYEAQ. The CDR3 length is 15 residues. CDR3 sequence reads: CASSLGDRPTYEQYF. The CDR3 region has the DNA TGTGCCAGCAGCTTAGGGGACAGACCGACCTACGAGCAGTACTTC.

CDR3 residues: CASARGGEKLFF. The DNA of the CDR3 is TGTGCCAGCGCGAGAGGTGGAGAAAAACTGTTTTTT. This rearrangement joins TRBV19 to TRBJ1-4, with D hard to call. The CDR3 has 12 amino acids. Trimming pared 9 bases from V and 8 bases from J, leaving 13 bases between. Germline values: CDR1 LNHDA, CDR2 SQIVND (reference sequence).

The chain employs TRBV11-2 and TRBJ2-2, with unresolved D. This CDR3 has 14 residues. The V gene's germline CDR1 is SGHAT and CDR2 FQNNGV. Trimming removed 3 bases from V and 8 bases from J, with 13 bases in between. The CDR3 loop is CASSFLTPKGELFF. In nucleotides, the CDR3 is TGTGCCAGCAGCTTTCTTACCCCCAAGGGGGAGCTGTTTTTT.

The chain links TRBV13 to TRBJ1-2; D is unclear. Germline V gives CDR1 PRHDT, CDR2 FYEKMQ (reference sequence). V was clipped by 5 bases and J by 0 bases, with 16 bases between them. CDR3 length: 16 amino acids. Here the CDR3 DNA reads TGTGCCAGCAGCCTCAGGTCCCTCTGGACTAACTATGGCTACACCTTC. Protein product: CASSLRSLWTNYGYTF. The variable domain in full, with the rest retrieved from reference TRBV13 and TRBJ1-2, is AAGVIQSPRHLIKEKRETATLKCYPIPRHDTVYWYQQGPGQDPQFLISFYEKMQSDKGSIPDRFSAQQFSDYHSELNMSSLELGDSALYFCASSLRSLWTNYGYTFGSGTRLTVV.

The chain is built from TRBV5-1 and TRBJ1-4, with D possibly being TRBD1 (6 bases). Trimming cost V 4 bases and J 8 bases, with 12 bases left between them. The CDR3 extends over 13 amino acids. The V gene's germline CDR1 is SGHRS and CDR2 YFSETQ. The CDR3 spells CASSPPGVEKLFF. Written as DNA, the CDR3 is TGCGCCAGCAGCCCCCCAGGGGTAGAAAAACTGTTTTTT.